Listed below are T cell receptor beta chains from one sample, sequenced in a study of T cells in Graves' hyperthyroidism and ophthalmopathy. From the multiplex PCR reads, TCRdb called clonotypes with MiXCR, one entry per CDR3 protein. Among over 350,000 distinct CDR3 sequences listed, around 18% were seen once. Sample: blood. The receptors come from a young man with Graves' ophthalmopathy. Both conserved end residues are trimmed from each CDR3. D genes are given only for firm matches.

length,D,V,CDR3
13,TRBD2,TRBV2,AIHRGTSATDTQY
14,NA,TRBV27,ASKGGFGQYNSPLH
10,TRBD1,TRBV27,ASGTGVSPLH
13,TRBD1,TRBV3-1,ASSPQGGQDYEQY
12,NA,TRBV14,ASSQDFPGGLQY
13,TRBD1,TRBV12-3/TRBV12-4,ASSATGTGVYGYT
10,NA,TRBV6-2/TRBV6-3,ASSYQGRSAF
16,NA,TRBV14,ASSQDGQVGFTYNEQF
10,NA,TRBV2,ASSLTFQPQH
14,TRBD1,TRBV4-1,ASSQDPGQSQETQY
13,NA,TRBV7-9,ASSFPGVGVPEQY
13,NA,TRBV11-2,ASSLDDSPLSGYT
13,NA,TRBV18,ASSPGDGPGYGYT
9,NA,TRBV4-1,ASSHPGEQY
15,NA,TRBV19,ASSIPGTPNSNQPQH
13,TRBD1,TRBV20-1,SAIGTGGADQPQH
11,NA,TRBV13,ASSAGGANVLT
13,NA,TRBV18,ASSPGIQGVGPQH
12,TRBD1,TRBV6-1,ASSWGQGSGELF
12,TRBD1,TRBV24-1,ATVRRDRGNEQF